This is a list of T cell receptor beta chains from one sample in a study of Tregs in tolerant kidney transplant recipients. The table came from immunoSEQ multiplex PCR; TCRdb's copy has only in-frame clones and leaves some out. The sample carries 95,000 or so clones, over 85% recorded once. The sample here was CD4+ T cells from blood (PBMCs), taken 12 months after the transplant. The receptors derive from a human patient who received a combined kidney and bone marrow transplant. Some T cells here may be from the graft donor. The CDR3 runs from the conserved cysteine through the conserved F or W. The D gene is left open where the match is weak. The listing skips clone size in some rows; elsewhere it reads once, few, many or a size class.

TRBV13	TRBJ2-5	.	TRBD2	CASSLAAASGRETQYF	TGTGCCAGCAGCTTAGCGGCGGCTAGCGGGAGGGAGACCCAGTACTTC
TRBV18	TRBJ2-7	.	TRBD1	CASSPRDSSYEQYF	TGTGCCAGCTCACCCCGGGACAGCTCCTACGAGCAGTACTTC
TRBV7-6	TRBJ2-7	.	TRBD1	CASSLGTGSYEQYF	TGTGCCAGCAGCTTAGGGACAGGGTCGTACGAGCAGTACTTC
TRBV9	TRBJ1-3	.	.	CASSVKSGRGKSGNTIYF	TGTGCCAGCAGCGTAAAGTCCGGCAGGGGAAAATCTGGAAACACCATATATTTT
TRBV7-9	TRBJ2-7	once	.	CASSSGGTPFRQYF	TGTGCCAGCAGCTCGGGTGGGACTCCCTTTAGGCAGTACTTC
TRBV10-3	TRBJ2-3	.	TRBD2	CAINQLAESTDTQYF	TGTGCCATCAATCAACTAGCGGAGAGCACAGATACGCAGTATTTT
TRBV7-9	TRBJ2-5	.	TRBD2	CASSLVSGGRGEQYF	TGTGCCAGCAGCTTAGTAAGCGGGGGACGGGGGGAGCAGTACTTC
TRBV4-3	TRBJ2-2	once	.	CASSQQGLSLTGELFF	TGCGCCAGCAGCCAACAGGGACTTTCCCTAACCGGGGAGCTGTTTTTT
TRBV5-4	TRBJ2-5	.	.	CASSFRDYQETQYF	TGTGCCAGCAGCTTCCGGGATTATCAAGAGACCCAGTACTTC
TRBV7-3	TRBJ1-1	.	TRBD1	CASSQGHNRQGAAFF	TGTGCCAGCAGCCAGGGCCATAACAGACAGGGGGCTGCTTTCTTT
TRBV6-5	TRBJ1-2	.	TRBD1	CASSYTDRGPGYTF	TGTGCCAGCAGTTACACTGACAGGGGGCCTGGCTACACCTTC
TRBV30	TRBJ1-4	.	.	CAWSRDSTNEKLFF	TGTGCCTGGAGTCGTGACTCAACTAATGAAAAACTGTTTTTT
TRBV18	TRBJ1-5	.	.	CASSPSAAQPQHF	TGTGCCAGCTCACCCAGCGCCGCTCAGCCCCAGCATTTT
TRBV5-1	TRBJ2-7	.	TRBD1	CASRGTGDPSEQYF	TGCGCCAGCAGGGGGACAGGCGACCCGAGCGAGCAGTACTTC
TRBV28	TRBJ2-7	.	TRBD1	CASRLLGQGVGYEQYF	TGTGCCAGCAGACTCCTCGGACAGGGTGTAGGCTACGAGCAGTACTTC
TRBV5-1	TRBJ2-5	.	TRBD2	CASSYRTSGRLGEETQYF	TGCGCCAGCAGCTACCGTACTAGCGGGAGGCTGGGTGAAGAGACCCAGTACTTC
TRBV5-6	TRBJ2-2	.	TRBD1	CASSPIDRENTGELFF	TGTGCCAGCAGCCCAATAGACAGGGAGAACACCGGGGAGCTGTTTTTT
TRBV6-5	TRBJ2-3	.	.	CASSYSGRSTDTQYF	TGTGCCAGCAGTTACTCGGGCCGTAGCACAGATACGCAGTATTTT
TRBV9	TRBJ2-5	.	.	CASSVLGTPQETQYF	TGTGCCAGCAGCGTACTCGGGACTCCCCAAGAGACCCAGTACTTC
TRBV6-5	TRBJ2-1	.	TRBD2	CASSSSSGSYNEQFF	TGTGCCAGCAGTTCGTCTAGCGGATCCTACAATGAGCAGTTCTTC
TRBV13	TRBJ1-6	once	TRBD1	CASNTRTGYHSPLHF	TGTGCCAGCAACACCCGGACAGGTTATCATTCACCCCTCCACTTT
TRBV25-1	TRBJ2-7	.	.	CASRTGGTNEQYF	TGTGCCAGCAGGACAGGAGGTACCAACGAGCAGTACTTC